This T cell receptor (beta chain) stems from a study of blood T cell repertoires in COVID-19. Background on the study: Sites in the United States, Italy and Spain provided acute and convalescent COVID-19 samples. Sample material is recorded as cDNA or gDNA derived from T cells, B-cell-depleted T cells, or PBMCs.

The CDR3 contains 13 residues. Germline V gene lookup returns CDR1 SGHRS and CDR2 YFSETQ. Trimming removed 2 bases from V and 3 bases from J; junction bases left unmatched: 1. This clone has a handful of counts. Study processing details: Reference gene primer amplification yielded estimated nucleated cell counts. This table comes from immunoSEQ multiplex PCR, and its TCRdb copy is limited to in-frame clones, with some not included. V, J and clone size are those of that table, while D and trimming were read from the DNA. The sample records a few hundred thousand clones, around 84% being singletons. This TCR derives from a human donor in a cohort sampled during active COVID-19. The V and J genes are TRBV5-1 and TRBJ1-2; 7 bases are a match to TRBD1. The specimen was peripheral blood. The CDR3 DNA reads as TGCGCCAGCAGCTTCACAGGGGACTATGGCTACACCTTC. This sequence encodes CASSFTGDYGYTF.